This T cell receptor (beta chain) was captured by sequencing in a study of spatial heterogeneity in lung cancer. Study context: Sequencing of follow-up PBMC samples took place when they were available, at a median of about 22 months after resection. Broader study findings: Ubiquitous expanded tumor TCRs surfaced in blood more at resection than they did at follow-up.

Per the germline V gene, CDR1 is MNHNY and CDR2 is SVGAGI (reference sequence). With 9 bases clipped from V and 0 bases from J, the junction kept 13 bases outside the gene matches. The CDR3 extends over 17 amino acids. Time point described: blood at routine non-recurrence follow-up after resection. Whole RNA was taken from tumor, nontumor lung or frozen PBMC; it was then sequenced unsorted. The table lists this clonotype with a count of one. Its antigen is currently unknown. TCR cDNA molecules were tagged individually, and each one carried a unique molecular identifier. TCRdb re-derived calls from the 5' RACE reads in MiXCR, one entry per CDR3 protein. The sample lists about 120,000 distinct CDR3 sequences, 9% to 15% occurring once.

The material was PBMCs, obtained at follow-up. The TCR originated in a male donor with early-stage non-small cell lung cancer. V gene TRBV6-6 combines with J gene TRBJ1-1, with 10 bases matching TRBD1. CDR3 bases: TGTGCCAGTCCCCGAGGACAGGGGGATTGGATGAACACTGAAGCTTTCTTT. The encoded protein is CASPRGQGDWMNTEAFF.